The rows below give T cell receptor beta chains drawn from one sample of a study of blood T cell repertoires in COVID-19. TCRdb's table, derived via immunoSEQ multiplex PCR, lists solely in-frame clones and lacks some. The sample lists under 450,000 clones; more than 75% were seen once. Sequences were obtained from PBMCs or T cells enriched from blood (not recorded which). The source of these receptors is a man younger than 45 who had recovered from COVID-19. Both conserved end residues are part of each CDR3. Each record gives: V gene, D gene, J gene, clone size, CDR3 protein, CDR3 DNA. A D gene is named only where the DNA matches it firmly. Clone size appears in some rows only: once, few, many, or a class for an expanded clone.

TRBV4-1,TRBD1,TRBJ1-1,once,CASSYEFPGQATTEAFF,TGCGCCAGCAGCTACGAATTCCCGGGACAGGCAACCACTGAAGCTTTCTTT
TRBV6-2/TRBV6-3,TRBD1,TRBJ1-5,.,CASSSTDRGRQPQHF,TGTGCCAGCAGTTCCACAGACAGGGGACGGCAGCCCCAGCATTTT
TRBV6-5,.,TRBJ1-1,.,CASSYSGRTGTEAFF,TGTGCCAGCAGTTACTCTGGCAGGACTGGGACTGAAGCTTTCTTT
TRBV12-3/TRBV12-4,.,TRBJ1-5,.,CASTQGYQPQHF,TGTGCCAGCACCCAGGGATATCAGCCCCAGCATTTT
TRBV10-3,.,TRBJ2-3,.,CAIFQSTDTQYF,TGTGCCATCTTTCAGAGCACAGATACGCAGTATTTT
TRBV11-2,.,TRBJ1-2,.,CASSLGENGYTF,TGTGCCAGCAGCTTAGGGGAGAATGGCTACACCTTC
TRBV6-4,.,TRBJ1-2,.,CASSPQDTGSGYTF,TGTGCCAGCAGTCCCCAGGACACAGGGAGTGGCTACACCTTC
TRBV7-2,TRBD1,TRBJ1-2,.,CASSLSEGAYGYTF,TGTGCCAGCAGCTTAAGCGAGGGGGCCTATGGCTACACCTTC
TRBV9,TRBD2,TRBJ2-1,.,CASSPGGSYNEQFF,TGTGCCAGCAGTCCGGGGGGTTCCTACAATGAGCAGTTCTTC
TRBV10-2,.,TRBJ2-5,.,CASTSRDTGSKTQYF,TGCGCCAGCACTTCCCGGGACACCGGTTCGAAGACCCAGTACTTC
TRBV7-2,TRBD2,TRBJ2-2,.,CASSLVGSGVNTGELFF,TGTGCCAGCAGCTTAGTCGGTAGCGGGGTTAACACCGGGGAGCTGTTTTTT
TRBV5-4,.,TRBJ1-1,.,CASSWVIRGNTEAFF,TGTGCCAGCAGCTGGGTGATCAGGGGGAACACTGAAGCTTTCTTT
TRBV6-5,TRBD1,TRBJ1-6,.,CASNDRANSPLHF,TGTGCCAGCAACGACAGGGCTAATTCACCCCTCCACTTT
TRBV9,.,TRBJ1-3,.,CASSLVGGATGNTIYF,TGTGCCAGCTCGCTGGTCGGGGGGGCCACTGGAAACACCATATATTTT